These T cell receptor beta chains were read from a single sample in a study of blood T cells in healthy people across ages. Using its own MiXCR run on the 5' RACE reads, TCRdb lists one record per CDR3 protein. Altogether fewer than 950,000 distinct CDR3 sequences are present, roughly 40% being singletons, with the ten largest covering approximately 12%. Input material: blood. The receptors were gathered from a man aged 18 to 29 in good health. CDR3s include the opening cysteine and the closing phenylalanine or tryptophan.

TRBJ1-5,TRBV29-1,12,CSVRRENQPQHF
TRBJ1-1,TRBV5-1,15,CASSLDRGLGTEAFF
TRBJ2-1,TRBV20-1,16,CSARDSRTSLYNEQFF
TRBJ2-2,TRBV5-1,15,CASKKGEANTGELFF
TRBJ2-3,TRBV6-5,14,CASSPRTGVDTQYF
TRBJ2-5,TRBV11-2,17,CASSSLSGLAKRETQYF
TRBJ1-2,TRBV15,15,CATSVVSTGAHGYTF
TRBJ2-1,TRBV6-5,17,CASSYQNPGQGSNEQFF
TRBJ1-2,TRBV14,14,CASSQVGGGPGYTF
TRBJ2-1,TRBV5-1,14,CASSLSLQDNEQFF
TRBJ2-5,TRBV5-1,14,CASSSGPTSQTQYF
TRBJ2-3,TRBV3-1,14,CASSQGTIPDTQYF
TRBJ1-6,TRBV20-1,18,CSARETEGSGSYNSPLHF
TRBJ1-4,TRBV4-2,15,CASSQSRTGWEKLFF
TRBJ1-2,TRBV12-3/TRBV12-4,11,CASRFGAGYTF
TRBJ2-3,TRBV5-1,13,CASSLDGTDTQYF
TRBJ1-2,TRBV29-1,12,CSVEMAGNGYTF
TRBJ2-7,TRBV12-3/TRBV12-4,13,CASSYDRAYEQYF
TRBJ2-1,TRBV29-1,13,CSADEGQLNEQFF
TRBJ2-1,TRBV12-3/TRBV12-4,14,CASRQQGFYNEQFF
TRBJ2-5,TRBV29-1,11,CSVVMSWGAYF
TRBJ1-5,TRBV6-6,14,CASSYEGLRQPQHF
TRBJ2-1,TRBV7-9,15,CASSFDNGQHNEQFF
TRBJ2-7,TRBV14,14,CASRKQGAAYEQYF
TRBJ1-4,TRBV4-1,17,CASSQVVSRTTGEKLFF
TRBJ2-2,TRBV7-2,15,CASRGGGPNTGELFF
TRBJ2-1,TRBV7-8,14,CASSLSVSNNEQFF
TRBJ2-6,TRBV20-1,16,CSAIGGISSGANVLTF
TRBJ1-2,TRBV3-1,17,CASSQEGGRTSFYGYTF
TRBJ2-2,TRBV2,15,CARQQGETNTGELFF
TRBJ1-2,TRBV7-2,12,CASSRPGLGYTF
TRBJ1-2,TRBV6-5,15,CASSFTQGLHYGYTF
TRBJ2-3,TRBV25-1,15,CASSEEWGSTDTQYF
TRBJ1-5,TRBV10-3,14,CAISEWENAQPQHF
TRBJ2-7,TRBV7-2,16,CASSLSPTNGYYEQYF
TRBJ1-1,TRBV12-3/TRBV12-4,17,CASSLSQGASLNTEAFF
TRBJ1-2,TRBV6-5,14,CASSDNTKGYGYTF
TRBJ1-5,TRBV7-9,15,CASSPSAGENQPQHF
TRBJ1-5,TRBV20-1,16,CSANDRDLDSNQPQHF
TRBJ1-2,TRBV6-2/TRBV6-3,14,CASRPNDRAWGYTF
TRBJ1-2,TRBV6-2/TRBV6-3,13,CASSYEEGYGYTF
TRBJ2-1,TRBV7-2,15,CTSSLTSGALNEQFF
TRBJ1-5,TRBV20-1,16,CSARDLTGSLSKPQHF
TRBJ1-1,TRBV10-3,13,CAIGQMLNTEAFF
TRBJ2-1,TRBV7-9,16,CASSLEASGFHNEQFF
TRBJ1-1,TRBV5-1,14,CASSLGSQWAEAFF
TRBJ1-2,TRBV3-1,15,CASSPQTGANYGYTF
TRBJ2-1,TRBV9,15,CASSVTGNIYNEQFF
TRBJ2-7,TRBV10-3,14,CAISPDRGTYEQYF
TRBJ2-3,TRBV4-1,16,CASSLRTGGYTDTQYF
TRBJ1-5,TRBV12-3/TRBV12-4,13,CASSDRFNQPQHF
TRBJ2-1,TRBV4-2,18,CASSQDPGEGASYNEQFF
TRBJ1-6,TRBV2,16,CASSRDKFSYNSPLHF
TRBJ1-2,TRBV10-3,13,CAIAENSNYGYTF
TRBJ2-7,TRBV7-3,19,CANKDYMGVFDPSHYEQYF
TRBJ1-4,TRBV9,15,CASSATATTNEKLFF
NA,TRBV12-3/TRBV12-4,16,CASSRNVGQGNNEQYF